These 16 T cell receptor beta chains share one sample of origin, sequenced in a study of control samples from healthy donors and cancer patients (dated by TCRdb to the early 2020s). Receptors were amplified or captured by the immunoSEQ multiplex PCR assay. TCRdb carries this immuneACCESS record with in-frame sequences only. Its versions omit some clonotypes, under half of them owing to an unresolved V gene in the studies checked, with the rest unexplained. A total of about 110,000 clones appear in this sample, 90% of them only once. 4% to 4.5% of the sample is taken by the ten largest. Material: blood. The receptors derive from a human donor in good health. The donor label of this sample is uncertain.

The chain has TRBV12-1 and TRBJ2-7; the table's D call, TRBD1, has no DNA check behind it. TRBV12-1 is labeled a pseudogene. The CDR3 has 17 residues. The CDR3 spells CASPWGQVPLFSYEQYF. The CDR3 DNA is TGTGCCTCCCCCTGGGGCCAAGTGCCTCTCTTCTCCTACGAGCAGTACTTC.

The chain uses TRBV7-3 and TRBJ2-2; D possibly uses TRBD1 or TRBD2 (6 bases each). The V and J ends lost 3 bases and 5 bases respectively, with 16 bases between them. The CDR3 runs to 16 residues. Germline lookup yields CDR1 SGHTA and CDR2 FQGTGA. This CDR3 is CASSLQLGGRTGELFF. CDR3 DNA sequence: TGTGCCAGCAGCTTGCAGTTGGGGGGCCGGACCGGGGAGCTGTTTTTT.

In nucleotides, the CDR3 is TGCGCCAGCAGTGGAATGGGATTGGAACGTGAAAAACTGTTTTTT. This gives the protein CASSGMGLEREKLFF. This chain links TRBV5-1 with TRBJ1-4; no clear D. From germline, CDR1 is SGHRS and CDR2 YFSETQ. V was trimmed by 5 bases and J by 7 bases, leaving 18 bases between them. The CDR3 length is 15 residues. The full variable domain, in which reference TRBV5-1 and TRBJ1-4 provide the parts outside the CDR3, is KAGVTQTPRYLIKTRGQQVTLSCSPISGHRSVSWYQQTPGQGLQFLFEYFSETQRNKGNFPGRFSGRQFSNSRSEMNVSTLELGDSALYLCASSGMGLEREKLFFGSGTQLSVL.

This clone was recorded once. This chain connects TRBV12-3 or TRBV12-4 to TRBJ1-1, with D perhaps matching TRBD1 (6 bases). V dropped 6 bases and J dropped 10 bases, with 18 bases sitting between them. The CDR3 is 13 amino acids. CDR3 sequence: CASSKPGALGAFF. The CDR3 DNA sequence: TGTGCCAGCAGCAAGCCGGGGGCTCTCGGAGCTTTCTTT.

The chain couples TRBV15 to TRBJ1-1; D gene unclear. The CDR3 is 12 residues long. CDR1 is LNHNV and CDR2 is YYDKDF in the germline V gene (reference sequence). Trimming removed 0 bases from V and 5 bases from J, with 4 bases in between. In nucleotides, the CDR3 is TGTGCCACCAGCAGAGATCAAACTGAAGCTTTCTTT. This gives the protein CATSRDQTEAFF.

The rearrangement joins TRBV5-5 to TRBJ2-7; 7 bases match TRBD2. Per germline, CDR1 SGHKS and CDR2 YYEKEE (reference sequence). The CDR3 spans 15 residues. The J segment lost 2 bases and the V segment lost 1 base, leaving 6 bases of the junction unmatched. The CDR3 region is CASSLSRAGAYEQYF. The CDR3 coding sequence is TGTGCCAGCAGCTTGTCCCGTGCGGGAGCCTACGAGCAGTACTTC.

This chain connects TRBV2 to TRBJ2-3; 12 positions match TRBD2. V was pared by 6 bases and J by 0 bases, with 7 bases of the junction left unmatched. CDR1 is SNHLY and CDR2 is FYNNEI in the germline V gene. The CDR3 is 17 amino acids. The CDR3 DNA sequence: TGTGCCAGCAGAAGACTAGCGGGGGTCACTAGCACAGATACGCAGTATTTT. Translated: CASRRLAGVTSTDTQYF.

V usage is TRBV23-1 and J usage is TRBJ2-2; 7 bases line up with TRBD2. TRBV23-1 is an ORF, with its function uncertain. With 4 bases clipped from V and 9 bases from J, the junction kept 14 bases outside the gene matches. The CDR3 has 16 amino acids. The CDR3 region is CASSPAWGGMNRELFF. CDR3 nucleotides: TGCGCCAGCAGTCCGGCCTGGGGGGGGATGAACCGGGAGCTGTTTTTT.

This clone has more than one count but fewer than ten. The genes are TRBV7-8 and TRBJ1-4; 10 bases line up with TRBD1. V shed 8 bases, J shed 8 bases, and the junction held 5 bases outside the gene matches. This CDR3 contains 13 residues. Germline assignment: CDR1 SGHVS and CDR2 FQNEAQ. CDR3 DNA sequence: TGTGCCAGCGGGACAGGGGTTCGCGAAAAACTGTTTTTT. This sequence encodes CASGTGVREKLFF.

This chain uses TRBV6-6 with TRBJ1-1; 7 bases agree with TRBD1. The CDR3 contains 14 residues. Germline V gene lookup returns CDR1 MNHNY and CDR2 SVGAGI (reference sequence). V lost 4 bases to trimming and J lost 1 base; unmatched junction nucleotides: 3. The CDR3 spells CASSSQGGNTEAFF. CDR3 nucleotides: TGTGCCAGCAGTTCTCAGGGGGGGAACACTGAAGCTTTCTTT.

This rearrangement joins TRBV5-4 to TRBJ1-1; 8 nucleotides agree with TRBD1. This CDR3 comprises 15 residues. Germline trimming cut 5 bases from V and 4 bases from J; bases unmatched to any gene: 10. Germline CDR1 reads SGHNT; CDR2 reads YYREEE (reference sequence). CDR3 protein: CASRRDRISSTEAFF. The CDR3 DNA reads TGTGCCAGCAGACGGGACAGGATAAGCTCCACTGAAGCTTTCTTT.

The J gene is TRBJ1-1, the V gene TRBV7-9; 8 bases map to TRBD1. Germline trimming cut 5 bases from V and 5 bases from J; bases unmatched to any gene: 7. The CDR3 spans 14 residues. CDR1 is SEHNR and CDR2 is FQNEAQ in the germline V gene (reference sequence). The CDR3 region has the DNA TGTGCCAGCAGCCATCAGGGGGCTCGGACTGAAGCTTTCTTT. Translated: CASSHQGARTEAFF.

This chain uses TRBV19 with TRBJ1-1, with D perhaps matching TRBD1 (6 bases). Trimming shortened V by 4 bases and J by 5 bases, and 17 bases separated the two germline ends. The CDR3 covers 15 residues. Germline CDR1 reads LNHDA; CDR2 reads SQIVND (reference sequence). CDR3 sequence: CASSTHEGGRTEAFF. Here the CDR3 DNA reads TGTGCCAGTAGTACCCATGAGGGGGGAAGGACTGAAGCTTTCTTT.

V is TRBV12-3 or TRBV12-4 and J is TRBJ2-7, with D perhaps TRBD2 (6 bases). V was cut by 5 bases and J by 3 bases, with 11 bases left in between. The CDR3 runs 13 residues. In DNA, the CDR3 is TGTGCCAGCAGTCCTCAGGGAGGCTACGAGCAGTACGTC. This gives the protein CASSPQGGYEQYV.

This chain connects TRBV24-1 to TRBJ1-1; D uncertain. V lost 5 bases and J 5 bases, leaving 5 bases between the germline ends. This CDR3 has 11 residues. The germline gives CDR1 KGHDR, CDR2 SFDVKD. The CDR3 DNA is TGTGCCACCAGTGCAGGAACTGAAGCTTTCTTT. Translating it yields CATSAGTEAFF.

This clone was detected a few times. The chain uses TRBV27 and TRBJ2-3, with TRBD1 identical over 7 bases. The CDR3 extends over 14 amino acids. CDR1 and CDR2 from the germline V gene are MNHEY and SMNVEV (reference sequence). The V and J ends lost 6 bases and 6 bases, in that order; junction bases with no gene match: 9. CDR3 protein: CASSPTGPLDTQYF. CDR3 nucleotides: TGTGCCAGCAGCCCGACAGGGCCCCTTGATACGCAGTATTTT.